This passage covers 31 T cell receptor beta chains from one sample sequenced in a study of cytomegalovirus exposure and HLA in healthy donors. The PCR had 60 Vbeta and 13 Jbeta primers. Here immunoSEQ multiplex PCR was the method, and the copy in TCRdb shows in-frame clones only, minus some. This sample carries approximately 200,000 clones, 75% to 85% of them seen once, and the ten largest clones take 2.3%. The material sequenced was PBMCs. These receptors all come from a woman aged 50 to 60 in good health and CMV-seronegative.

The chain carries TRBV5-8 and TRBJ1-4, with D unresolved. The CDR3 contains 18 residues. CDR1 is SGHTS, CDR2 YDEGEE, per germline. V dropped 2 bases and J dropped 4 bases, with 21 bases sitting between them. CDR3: CASSLTTGSNFYNEKLFF. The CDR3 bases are TGTGCCAGCAGCTTAACAACCGGGTCCAACTTTTATAATGAAAAACTGTTTTTT.

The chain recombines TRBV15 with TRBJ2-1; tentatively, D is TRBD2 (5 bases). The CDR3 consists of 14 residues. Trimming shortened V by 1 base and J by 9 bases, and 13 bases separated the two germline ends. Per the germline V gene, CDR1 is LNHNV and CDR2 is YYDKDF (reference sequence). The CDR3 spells CATSRGAGEGEQFF. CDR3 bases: TGTGCCACCAGCAGAGGGGCCGGAGAGGGTGAGCAGTTCTTC. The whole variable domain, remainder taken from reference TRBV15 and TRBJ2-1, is DAMVIQNPRYQVTQFGKPVTLSCSQTLNHNVMYWYQQKSSQAPKLLFHYYDKDFNNEADTPDNFQSRRPNTSFCFLDIRSPGLGDTAMYLCATSRGAGEGEQFFGPGTRLTVL.

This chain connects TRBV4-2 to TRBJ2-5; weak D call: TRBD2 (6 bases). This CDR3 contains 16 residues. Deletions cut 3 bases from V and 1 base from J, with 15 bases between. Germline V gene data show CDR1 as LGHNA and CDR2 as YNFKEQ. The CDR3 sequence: CASSQGFSSAQETQYF. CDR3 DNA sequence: TGTGCCAGCAGCCAGGGATTCTCTAGCGCCCAAGAGACCCAGTACTTC.

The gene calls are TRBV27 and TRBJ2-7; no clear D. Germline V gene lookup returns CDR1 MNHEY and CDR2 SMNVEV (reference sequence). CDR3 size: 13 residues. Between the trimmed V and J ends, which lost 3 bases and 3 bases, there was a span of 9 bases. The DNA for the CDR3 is TGTGCCAGCAGTTTTCAGAAATTCTACGAGCAGTACTTC. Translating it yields CASSFQKFYEQYF.

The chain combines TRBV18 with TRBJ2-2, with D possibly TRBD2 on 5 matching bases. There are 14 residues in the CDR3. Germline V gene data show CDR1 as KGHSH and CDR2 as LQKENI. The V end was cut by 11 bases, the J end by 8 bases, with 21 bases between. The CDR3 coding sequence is TGTGCCTTCCGGGGTAGAGTTGAATTTGGGGAGCTGTTTTTT. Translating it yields CAFRGRVEFGELFF. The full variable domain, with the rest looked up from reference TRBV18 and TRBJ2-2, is NAGVMQNPRHLVRRRGQEARLRCSPMKGHSHVYWYRQLPEEGLKFMVYLQKENIIDESGMPKERFSAEFPKEGPSILRIQQVVRGDSAAYFCAFRGRVEFGELFFGEGSRLTVL.

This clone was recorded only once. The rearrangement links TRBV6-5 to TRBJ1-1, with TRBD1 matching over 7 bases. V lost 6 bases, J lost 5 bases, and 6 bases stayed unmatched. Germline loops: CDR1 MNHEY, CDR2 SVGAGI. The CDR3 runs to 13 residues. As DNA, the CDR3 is TGTGCCAGCAGGGAAGGGGGCCTGACTGAAGCTTTCTTT. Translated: CASREGGLTEAFF.

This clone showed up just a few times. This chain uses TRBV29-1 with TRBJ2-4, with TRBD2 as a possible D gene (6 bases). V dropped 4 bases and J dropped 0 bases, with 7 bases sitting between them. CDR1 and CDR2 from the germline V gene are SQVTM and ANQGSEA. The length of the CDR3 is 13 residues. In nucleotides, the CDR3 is TGCAGCGTTGGCGGGATAGCCAAAAACATTCAGTACTTC. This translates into CSVGGIAKNIQYF.

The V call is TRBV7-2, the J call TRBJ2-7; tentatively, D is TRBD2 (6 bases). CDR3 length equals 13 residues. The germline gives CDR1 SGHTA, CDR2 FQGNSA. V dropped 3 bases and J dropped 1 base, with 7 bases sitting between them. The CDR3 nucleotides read TGTGCCAGCAGCTTTGGACTATCCTACGAGCAGTACTTC. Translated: CASSFGLSYEQYF.

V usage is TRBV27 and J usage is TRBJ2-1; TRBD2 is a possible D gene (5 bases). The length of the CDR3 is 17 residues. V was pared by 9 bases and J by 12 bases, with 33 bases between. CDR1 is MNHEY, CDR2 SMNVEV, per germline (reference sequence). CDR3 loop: CASRRSIRRGASEGQFF. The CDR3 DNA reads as TGTGCCAGTCGCCGTTCAATTCGCCGCGGAGCTAGTGAGGGGCAGTTCTTC.

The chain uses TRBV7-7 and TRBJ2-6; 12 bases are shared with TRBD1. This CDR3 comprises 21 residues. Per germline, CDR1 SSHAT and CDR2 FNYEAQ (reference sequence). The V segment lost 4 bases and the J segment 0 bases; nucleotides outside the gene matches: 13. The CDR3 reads CASSSGPGTGGPLSGANVLTF. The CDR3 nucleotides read TGTGCCAGCAGCTCGGGCCCAGGGACAGGGGGCCCACTCTCTGGGGCCAACGTCCTGACTTTC.

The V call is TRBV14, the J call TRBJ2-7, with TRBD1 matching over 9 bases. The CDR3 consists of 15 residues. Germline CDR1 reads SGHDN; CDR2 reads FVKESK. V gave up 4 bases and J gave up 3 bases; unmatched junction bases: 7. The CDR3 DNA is TGTGCCAGCAGCCGCAGGACAGGGGCAGGCTACGAGCAGTACTTC. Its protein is CASSRRTGAGYEQYF.

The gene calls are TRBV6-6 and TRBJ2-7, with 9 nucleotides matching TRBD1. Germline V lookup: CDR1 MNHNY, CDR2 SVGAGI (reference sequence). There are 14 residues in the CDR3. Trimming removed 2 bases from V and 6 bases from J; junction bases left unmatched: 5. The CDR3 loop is CASSYGTGRAEQYF. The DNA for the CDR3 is TGTGCCAGCAGTTACGGGACAGGGAGGGCCGAGCAGTACTTC.

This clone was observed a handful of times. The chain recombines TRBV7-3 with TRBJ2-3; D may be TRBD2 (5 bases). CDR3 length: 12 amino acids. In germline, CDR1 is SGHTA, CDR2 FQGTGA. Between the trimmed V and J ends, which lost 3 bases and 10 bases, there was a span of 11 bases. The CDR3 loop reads CASSFERSAQYF. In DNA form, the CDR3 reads TGTGCCAGCAGCTTTGAGCGGAGTGCGCAGTATTTT.

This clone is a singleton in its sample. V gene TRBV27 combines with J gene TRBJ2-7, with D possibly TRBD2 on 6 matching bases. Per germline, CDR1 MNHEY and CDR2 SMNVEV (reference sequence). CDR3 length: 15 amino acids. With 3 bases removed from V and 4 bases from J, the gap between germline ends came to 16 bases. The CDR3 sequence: CASSLYGGTLYEQYF. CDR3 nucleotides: TGTGCCAGCAGTTTGTACGGCGGGACGCTTTACGAGCAGTACTTC.

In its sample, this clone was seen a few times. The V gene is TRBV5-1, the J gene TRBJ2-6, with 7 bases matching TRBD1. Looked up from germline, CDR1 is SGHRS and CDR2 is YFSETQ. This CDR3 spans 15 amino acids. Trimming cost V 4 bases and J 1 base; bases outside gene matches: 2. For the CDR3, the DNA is TGCGCCAGCAGCATGACAGGGTCTGGGGCCAACGTCCTGACTTTC. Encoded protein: CASSMTGSGANVLTF.

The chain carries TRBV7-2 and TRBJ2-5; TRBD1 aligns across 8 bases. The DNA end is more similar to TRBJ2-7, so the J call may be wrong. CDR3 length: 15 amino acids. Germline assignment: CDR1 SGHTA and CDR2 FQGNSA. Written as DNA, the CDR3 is TGTGCCAGCAGCCCCAGGACAGGGTATTACTACGAGCAGTACTTC. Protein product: CASSPRTGYYYEQYF.

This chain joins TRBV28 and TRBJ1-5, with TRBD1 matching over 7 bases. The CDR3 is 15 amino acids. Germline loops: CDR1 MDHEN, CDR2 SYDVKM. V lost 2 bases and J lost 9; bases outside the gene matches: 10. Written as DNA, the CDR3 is TGTGCCAGCAGTTTAGGTACAGGGGTCCATGGGCCCCAGCATTTT. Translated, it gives CASSLGTGVHGPQHF.

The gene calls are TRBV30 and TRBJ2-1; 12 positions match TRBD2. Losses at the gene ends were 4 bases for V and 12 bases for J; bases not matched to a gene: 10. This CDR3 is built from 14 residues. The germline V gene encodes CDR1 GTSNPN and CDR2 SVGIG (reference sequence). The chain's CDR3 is CAWTRLAGESRQFF. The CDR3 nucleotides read TGTGCCTGGACCCGACTAGCGGGAGAGAGCAGGCAGTTCTTC.

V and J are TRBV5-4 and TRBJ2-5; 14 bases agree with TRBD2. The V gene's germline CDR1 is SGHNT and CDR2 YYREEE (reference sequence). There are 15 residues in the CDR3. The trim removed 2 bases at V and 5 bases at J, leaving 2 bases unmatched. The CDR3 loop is CASSFRTSGRETQYF. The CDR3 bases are TGTGCCAGCAGCTTTCGGACTAGCGGGAGGGAGACCCAGTACTTC.

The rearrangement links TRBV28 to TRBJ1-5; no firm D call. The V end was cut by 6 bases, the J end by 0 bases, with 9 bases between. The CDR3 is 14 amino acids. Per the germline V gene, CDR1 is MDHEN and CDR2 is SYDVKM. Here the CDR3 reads CASSPLVSNQPQHF. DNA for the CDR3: TGTGCCAGCAGCCCCCTTGTTAGCAATCAGCCCCAGCATTTT.

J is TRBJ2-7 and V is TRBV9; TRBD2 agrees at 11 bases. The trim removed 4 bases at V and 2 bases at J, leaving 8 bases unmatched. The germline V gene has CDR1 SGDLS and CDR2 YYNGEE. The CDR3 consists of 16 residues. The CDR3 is CASSPNSGRATYEQYF. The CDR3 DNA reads TGTGCCAGCAGCCCTAATAGCGGGAGGGCCACCTACGAGCAGTACTTC.

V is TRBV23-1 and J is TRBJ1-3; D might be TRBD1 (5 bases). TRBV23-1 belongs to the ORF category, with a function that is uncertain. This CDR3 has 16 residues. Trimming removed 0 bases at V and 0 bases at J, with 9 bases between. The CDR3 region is CASSQSSGFSGNTIYF. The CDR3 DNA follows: TGCGCCAGCAGTCAATCATCAGGGTTCTCTGGAAACACCATATATTTT.

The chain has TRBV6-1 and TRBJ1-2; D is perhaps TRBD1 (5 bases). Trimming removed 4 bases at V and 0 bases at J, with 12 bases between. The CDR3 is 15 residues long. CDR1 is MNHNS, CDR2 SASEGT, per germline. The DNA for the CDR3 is TGTGCCAGCAGTGTGCGTGGGGCCTCTAACTATGGCTACACCTTC. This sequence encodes CASSVRGASNYGYTF.

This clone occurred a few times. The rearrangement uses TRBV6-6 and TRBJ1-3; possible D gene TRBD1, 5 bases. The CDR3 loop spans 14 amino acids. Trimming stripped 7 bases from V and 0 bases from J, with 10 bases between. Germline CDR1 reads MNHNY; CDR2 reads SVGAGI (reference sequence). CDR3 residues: CASTGGGSGNTIYF. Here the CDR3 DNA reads TGTGCCAGCACGGGGGGGGGCTCTGGAAACACCATATATTTT.

The CDR3 nucleotides read TGTGCCAGCAGTGACCGGACAGCTTCCCCCTATGGCTACACCTTC. Translation: CASSDRTASPYGYTF. The chain has TRBV28 and TRBJ1-2, with D maybe TRBD1 (6 bases). Trimming stripped 5 bases from V and 4 bases from J, with 17 bases between. CDR3 length equals 15 residues. CDR1 is MDHEN, CDR2 SYDVKM, per germline.

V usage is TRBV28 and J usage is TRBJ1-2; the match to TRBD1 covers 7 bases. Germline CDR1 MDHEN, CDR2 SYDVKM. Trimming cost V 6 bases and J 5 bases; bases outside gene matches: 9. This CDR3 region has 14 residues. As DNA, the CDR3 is TGTGCCAGCAGCACTTCCGGGACAGCTTATGGCTACACCTTC. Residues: CASSTSGTAYGYTF.

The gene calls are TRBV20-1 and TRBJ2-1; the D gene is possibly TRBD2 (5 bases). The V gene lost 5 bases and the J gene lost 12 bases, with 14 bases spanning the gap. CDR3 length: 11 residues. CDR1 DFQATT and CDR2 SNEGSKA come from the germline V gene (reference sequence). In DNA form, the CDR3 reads TGCAGTGCTCCACGGGGTGACGGGCAGTTCTTC. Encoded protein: CSAPRGDGQFF.

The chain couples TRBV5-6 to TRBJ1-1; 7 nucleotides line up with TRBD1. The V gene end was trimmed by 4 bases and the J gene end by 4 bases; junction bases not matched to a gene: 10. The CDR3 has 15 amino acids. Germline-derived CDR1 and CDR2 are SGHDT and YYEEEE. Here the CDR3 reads CASSPDRAIGTEAFF. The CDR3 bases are TGTGCCAGCAGCCCAGACAGGGCTATCGGCACTGAAGCTTTCTTT. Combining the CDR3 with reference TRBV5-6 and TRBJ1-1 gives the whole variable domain DAGVTQSPTHLIKTRGQQVTLRCSPKSGHDTVSWYQQALGQGPQFIFQYYEEEERQRGNFPDRFSGHQFPNYSSELNVNALLLGDSALYLCASSPDRAIGTEAFFGQGTRLTVV.

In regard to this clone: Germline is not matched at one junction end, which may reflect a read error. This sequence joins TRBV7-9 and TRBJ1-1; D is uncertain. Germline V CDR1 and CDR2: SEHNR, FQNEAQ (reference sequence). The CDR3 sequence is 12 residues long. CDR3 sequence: CSSSLTGTEAFF. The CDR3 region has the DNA TGTTCCAGCAGCTTAACGGGAACTGAAGCTTTCTTT.

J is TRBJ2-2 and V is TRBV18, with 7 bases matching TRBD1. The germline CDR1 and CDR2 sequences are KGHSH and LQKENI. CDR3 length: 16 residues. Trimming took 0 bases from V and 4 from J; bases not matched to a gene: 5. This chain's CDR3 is CASSPPGTALTGELFF. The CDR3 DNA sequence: TGTGCCAGCTCACCACCGGGGACAGCCCTCACCGGGGAGCTGTTTTTT.

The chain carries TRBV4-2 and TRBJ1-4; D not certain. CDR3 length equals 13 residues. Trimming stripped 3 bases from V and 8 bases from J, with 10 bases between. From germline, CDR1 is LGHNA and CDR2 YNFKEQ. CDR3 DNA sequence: TGTGCCAGCAGCCAGACTAACAAAGAAAAACTGTTTTTT. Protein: CASSQTNKEKLFF.